The present T cell receptor (beta chain) was sequenced within a study of blood T cell repertoires in COVID-19 (dated by TCRdb to the early 2020s). Describing the broader study: Samples covering the acute and convalescent phases of COVID-19 were provided by collaborators in the United States, Italy and Spain. The material from the prospective study consisted of cDNA or gDNA derived from T cells, B-cell-depleted T cells, or PBMCs. The dataset comprised deeply sampled blood TCRbeta repertoires from subjects exposed to, actively infected with, or recovered from COVID-19. The repertoires were released in a freely available public database intended as a resource for research on the immune response to SARS-CoV-2. The samples were drawn from two sources: the first 160 participants of the ongoing ImmuneRACE study, and some 1,300 subjects contributed by 6 global collaborators. Nearly every sample came with metadata listing a de-identified subject ID, COVID-19 status, age in years and sex. Where available, HLA class I and class II types were taken from metadata supplied by the sample provider and were not determined by assay-based typing. Findings and caveats that apply to the study as a whole: How much clinical and demographic metadata was included differed by source and by participant, and the metadata was provided uncurated.

The immunoSEQ Assay, a bias-controlled multiplex PCR, was used to amplify TCRbeta CDR3 regions from genomic DNA. The authors' pipeline ran thus. Within the assay, amplification of reference gene primers was used to estimate how many nucleated cells each sample contained. To quantify the absolute abundance of each unique TCRbeta CDR3 rearrangement, sequence reads were collapsed and filtered. For each sample, productive Simpson clonality was calculated as the square root of Simpson's diversity index over productive rearrangements. TCRdb stores this immuneACCESS table with in-frame sequences only. Part of the clones is absent; in the studies checked, under half of the shortfall reflects unresolved V genes, and no reason is known for the rest. The V and J calls and clone size are taken from that table; D and trimming were inferred from the DNA. This sample gives 90,000 or so clones in total; roughly 83% of them show up just once. The top ten clones comprise approximately 24% of the sample.

The CDR3 has 12 amino acids, counting the end cysteine and phenylalanine. The entry retains the CDR3 DNA only, 36 bases that are in frame from base 1. The junction shows trimming of 7 bases on V and 6 bases on J, plus 12 bases between the germline ends. The germline V gene provides CDR1 MDHEN and CDR2 SYDVKM. The collaborating institutions used their own protocols to collect whole blood in K2EDTA tubes. For TCRbeta analysis, collaborators shipped samples in one of three forms: frozen whole blood, isolated PBMCs, or DNA extracted from either of those sample types. About this clone: The specificity of this receptor is unknown. The sample holds no much larger clone one base away, and base qualities are not on file.

This sequence uses TRBV28 and TRBJ1-1; matching of 6 bases hints at TRBD1 as the D gene. The sequence was obtained from a human donor in a cohort sampled during active COVID-19. The sample comprised peripheral blood. The CDR3 reads CASTGGGSEAFF. The DNA is TGTGCCAGCACGGGCGGGGGCTCTGAAGCTTTCTTT.